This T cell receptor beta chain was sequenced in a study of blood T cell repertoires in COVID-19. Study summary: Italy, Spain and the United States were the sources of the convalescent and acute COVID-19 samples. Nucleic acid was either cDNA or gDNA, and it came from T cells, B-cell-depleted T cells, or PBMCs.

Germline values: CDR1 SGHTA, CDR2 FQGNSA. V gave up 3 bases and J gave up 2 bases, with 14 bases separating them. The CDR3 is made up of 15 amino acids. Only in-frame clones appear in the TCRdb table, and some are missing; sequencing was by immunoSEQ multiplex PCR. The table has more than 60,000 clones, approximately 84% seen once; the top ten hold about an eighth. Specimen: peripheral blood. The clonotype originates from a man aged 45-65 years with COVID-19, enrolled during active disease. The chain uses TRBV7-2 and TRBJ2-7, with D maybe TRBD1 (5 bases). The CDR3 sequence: CASSFSLVGPYEQYF. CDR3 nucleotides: TGTGCCAGCAGCTTCAGCCTAGTGGGGCCCTACGAGCAGTACTTC. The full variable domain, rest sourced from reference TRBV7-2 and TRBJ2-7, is GAGVSQSPSNKVTEKGKDVELRCDPISGHTALYWYRQSLGQGLEFLIYFQGNSAPDKSGLPSDRFSAERTGGSVSTLTIQRTQQEDSAVYLCASSFSLVGPYEQYFGPGTRLTVT.